The T cell receptor beta chain under discussion was sequenced for a study of cytomegalovirus exposure and HLA in healthy donors. Overall study context: Unique TCR beta sequences numbering some 120 million came from 190 million or so T cells in an earlier analysis.

Whole-study findings and limits: Earlier analysis found most TCR beta V segments productive about 90% or about 30% of the time. The authors later found most CMV-associated TCR beta chains appeared HLA-restricted. In a later analysis, a missense DCLRE1C variant was linked to TCR beta V- and J-gene trimming.

The primer mix had 60 Vbeta and 13 Jbeta primers. The table came from immunoSEQ multiplex PCR; TCRdb's copy has only in-frame clones and leaves some out. Found here are under 200,000 clones, about 62% of them singletons; the top ten hold around 2.9%. The CDR3 is 15 residues long. CDR1 and CDR2 from the germline V gene are MRHNA and SNTAGT. About this clone itself: Its antigen is currently unknown. Mismatch with germline at one junction end may stem from a read error. Other DNA sequences in this specimen translate into the identical CDR3.

This chain links TRBV6-4 with TRBJ2-3; perhaps TRBD1 as D (5 bases). This clonotype originated in a man in his forties or fifties in good health and CMV-seronegative. The sequenced sample was PBMCs. CDR3 loop: CASSLNRLSTDTQYF. For the CDR3, the DNA is TGTGCCAGCAGTTTAAACAGGCTCAGCACGGATACGCAGTATTTT.